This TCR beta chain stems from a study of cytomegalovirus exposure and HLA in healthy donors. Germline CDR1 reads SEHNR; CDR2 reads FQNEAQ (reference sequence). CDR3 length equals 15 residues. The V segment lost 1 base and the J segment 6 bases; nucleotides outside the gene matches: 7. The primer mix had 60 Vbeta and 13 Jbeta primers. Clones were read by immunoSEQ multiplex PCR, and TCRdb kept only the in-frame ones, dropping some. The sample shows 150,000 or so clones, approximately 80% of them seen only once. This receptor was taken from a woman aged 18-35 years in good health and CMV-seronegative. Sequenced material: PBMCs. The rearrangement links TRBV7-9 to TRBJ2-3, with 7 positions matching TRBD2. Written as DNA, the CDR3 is TGTGCCAGCAGCTTAGAAGCTAGCGGAGGGGATACGCAGTATTTT. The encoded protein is CASSLEASGGDTQYF.